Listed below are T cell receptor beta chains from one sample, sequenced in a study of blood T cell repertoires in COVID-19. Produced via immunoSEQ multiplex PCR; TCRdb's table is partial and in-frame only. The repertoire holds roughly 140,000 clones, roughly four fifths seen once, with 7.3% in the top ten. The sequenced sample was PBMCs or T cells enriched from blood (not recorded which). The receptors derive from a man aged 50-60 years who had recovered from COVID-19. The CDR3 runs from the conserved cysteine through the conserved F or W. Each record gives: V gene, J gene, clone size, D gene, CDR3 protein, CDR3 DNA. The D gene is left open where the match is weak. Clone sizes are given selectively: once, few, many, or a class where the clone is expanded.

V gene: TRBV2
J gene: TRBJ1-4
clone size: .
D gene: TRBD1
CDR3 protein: CASSGQGATNEKLFF
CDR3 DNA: TGTGCCAGCAGTGGACAGGGAGCAACTAATGAAAAACTGTTTTTT

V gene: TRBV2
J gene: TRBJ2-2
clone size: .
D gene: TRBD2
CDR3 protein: CASRVATSEGELFF
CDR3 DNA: TGTGCCAGCAGGGTTGCGACTAGCGAGGGGGAGCTGTTTTTT

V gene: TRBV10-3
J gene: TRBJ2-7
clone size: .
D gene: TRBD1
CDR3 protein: CAIRGDSLRSYEQYF
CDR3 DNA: TGTGCCATCAGGGGGGACAGTCTTCGCTCCTACGAGCAGTACTTC

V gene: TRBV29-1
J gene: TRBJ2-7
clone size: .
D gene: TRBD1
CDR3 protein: CSVVGGQGLEQYF
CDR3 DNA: TGCAGCGTTGTAGGGGGACAGGGGCTCGAGCAGTACTTC

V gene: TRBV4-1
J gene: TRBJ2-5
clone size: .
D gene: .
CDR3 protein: CASSQAPGLNQETQYF
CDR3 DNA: TGCGCCAGCAGCCAAGCCCCTGGACTAAACCAAGAGACCCAGTACTTC

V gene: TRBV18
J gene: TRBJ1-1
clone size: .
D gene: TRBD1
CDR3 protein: CASSPPSTGAEAFF
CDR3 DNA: TGTGCCAGCTCACCACCCTCGACAGGGGCTGAAGCTTTCTTT

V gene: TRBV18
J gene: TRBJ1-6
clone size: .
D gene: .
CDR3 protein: CASSPLGGDSYNSPLHF
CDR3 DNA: TGTGCCAGCTCACCTTTGGGCGGGGATTCCTATAATTCACCCCTCCACTTT

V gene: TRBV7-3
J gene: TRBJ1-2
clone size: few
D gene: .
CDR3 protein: CASSLRGTEGYTF
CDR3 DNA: TGTGCCAGCAGCCTCAGGGGTACAGAGGGCTACACCTTC

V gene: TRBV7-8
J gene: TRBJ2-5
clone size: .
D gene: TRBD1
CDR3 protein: CASSSFTGTGIPQETQYF
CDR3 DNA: TGTGCCAGCAGCTCATTTACCGGGACAGGGATCCCACAAGAGACCCAGTACTTC

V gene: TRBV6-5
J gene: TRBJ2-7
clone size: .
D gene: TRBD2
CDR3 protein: CASSREGGSTYEQYF
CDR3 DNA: TGTGCCAGCAGTCGGGAGGGCGGGTCAACCTACGAGCAGTACTTC

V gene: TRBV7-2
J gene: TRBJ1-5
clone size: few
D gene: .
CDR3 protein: CASSEGVLRDQPQHF
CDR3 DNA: TGTGCCAGCAGCGAAGGGGTACTAAGGGATCAGCCCCAGCATTTT

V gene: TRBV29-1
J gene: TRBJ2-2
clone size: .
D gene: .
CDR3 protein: CSVRGAGATNTGELFF
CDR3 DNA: TGCAGCGTTAGGGGGGCGGGGGCCACGAACACCGGGGAGCTGTTTTTT

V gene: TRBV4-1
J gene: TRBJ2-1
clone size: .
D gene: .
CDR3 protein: CASSNLRGEYNEQFF
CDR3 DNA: TGCGCCAGCAGTAACCTCAGGGGGGAGTACAATGAGCAGTTCTTC

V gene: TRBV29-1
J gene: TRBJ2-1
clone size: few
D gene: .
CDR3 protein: CSVGSGWEQFF
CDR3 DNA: TGCAGCGTTGGGTCAGGGTGGGAGCAGTTCTTC

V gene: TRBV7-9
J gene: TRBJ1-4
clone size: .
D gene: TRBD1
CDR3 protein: CASSRGTGPNEKLFF
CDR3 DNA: TGTGCCAGCAGCCGGGGGACAGGACCTAATGAAAAACTGTTTTTT

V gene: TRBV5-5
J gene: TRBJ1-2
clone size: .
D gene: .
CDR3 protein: CASSLGQADYGYTF
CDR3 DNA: TGTGCCAGCAGCTTGGGACAGGCCGACTATGGCTACACCTTC

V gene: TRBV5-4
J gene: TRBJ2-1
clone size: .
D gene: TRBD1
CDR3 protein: CASSLTGGNEQFF
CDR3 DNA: TGTGCCAGCAGCTTGACAGGGGGCAATGAGCAGTTCTTC

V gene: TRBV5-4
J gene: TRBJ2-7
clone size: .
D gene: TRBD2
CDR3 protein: CASSGTSGGFYEQYF
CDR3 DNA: TGTGCCAGCAGCGGGACTAGCGGGGGGTTCTACGAGCAGTACTTC

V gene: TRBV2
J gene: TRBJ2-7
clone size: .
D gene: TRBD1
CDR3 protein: CATPGSRTGDGSEQYF
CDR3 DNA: TGTGCCACCCCCGGATCGCGGACAGGGGATGGAAGCGAGCAGTACTTC

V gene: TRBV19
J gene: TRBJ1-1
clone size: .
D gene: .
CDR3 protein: CASSIRTANTEAFF
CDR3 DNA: TGTGCCAGTAGTATACGGACAGCGAACACTGAAGCTTTCTTT

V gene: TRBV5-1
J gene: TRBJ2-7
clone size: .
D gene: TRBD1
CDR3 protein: CASRQGTTSYEQYF
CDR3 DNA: TGCGCCAGCCGACAGGGGACAACCTCCTACGAGCAGTACTTC

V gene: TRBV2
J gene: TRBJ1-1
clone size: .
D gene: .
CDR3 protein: CASSEALPLEMNTEAFF
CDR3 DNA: TGTGCCAGCAGTGAAGCGCTTCCATTGGAGATGAACACTGAAGCTTTCTTT

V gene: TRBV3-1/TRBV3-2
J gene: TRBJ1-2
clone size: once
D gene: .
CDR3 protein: CASSQVARGRNYGYTF
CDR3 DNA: TGTGCCAGCAGCCAAGTTGCGCGGGGGAGAAACTATGGCTACACCTTC

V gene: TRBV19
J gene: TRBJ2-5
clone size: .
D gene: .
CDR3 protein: CASSIDRVGRQETQYF
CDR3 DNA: TGTGCCAGTAGTATAGATCGGGTAGGGAGGCAAGAGACCCAGTACTTC

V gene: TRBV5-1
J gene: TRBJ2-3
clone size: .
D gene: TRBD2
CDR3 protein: CASRFNAGGTSTDTQYF
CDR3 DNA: TGCGCCAGCAGATTCAACGCGGGGGGAACTTCCACAGATACGCAGTATTTT

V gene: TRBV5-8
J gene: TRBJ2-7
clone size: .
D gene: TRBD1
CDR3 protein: CASSYGQGGSYEQYF
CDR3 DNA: TGTGCCAGCAGCTACGGACAGGGGGGCTCCTACGAGCAGTACTTC

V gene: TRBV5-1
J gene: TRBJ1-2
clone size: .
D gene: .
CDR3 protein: CASSLTGSYGYTF
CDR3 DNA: TGCGCCAGCAGCTTGACAGGGAGCTATGGCTACACCTTC

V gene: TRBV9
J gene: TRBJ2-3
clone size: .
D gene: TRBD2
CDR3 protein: CASSVASGGQADTQYF
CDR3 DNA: TGTGCCAGCAGCGTAGCTAGCGGGGGGCAAGCAGATACGCAGTATTTT

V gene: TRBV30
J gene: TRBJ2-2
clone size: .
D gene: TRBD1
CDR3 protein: CALGTGVIQNTGELFF
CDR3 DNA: TGTGCCTTGGGGACAGGGGTCATTCAGAACACCGGGGAGCTGTTTTTT

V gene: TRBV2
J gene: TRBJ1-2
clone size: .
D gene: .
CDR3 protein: CASSYREGNYGYTF
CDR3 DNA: TGTGCCAGCAGTTACAGGGAAGGGAACTATGGCTACACCTTC

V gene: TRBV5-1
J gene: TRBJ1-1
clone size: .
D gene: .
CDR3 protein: CASSLANRDTEAFF
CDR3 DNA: TGCGCCAGCAGCTTGGCCAATCGAGACACTGAAGCTTTCTTT

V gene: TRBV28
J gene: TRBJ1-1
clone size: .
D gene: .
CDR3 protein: CASTPQWGGAEAFF
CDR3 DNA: TGTGCCAGCACTCCTCAGTGGGGGGGCGCTGAAGCTTTCTTT

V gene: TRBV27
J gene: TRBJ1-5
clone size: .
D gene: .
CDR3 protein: CASSLRWNQPQHF
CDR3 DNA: TGTGCCAGCAGTTTGCGTTGGAATCAGCCCCAGCATTTT

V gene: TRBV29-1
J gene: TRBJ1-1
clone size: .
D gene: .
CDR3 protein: CSVVRGSDTEAFF
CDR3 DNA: TGCAGCGTAGTGCGGGGTAGCGACACTGAAGCTTTCTTT

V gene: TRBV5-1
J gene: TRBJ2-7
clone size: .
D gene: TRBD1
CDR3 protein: CASSLAGGQGSYEQYF
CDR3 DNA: TGCGCCAGCAGCTTGGCAGGAGGACAGGGGTCATACGAGCAGTACTTC

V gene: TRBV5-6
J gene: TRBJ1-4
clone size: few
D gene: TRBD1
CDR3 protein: CASSLLDRGPETNEKLFF
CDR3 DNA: TGTGCCAGCAGCTTGCTGGACAGGGGGCCGGAAACTAATGAAAAACTGTTTTTT

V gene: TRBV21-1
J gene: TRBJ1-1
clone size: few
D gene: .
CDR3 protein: CASSKQGGTEAFF
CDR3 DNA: TGTGCCAGCAGCAAACAGGGGGGCACTGAAGCTTTCTTT

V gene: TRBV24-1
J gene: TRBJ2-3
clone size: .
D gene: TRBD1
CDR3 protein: CATSESGTGTSTDTQYF
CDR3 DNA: TGTGCCACCAGTGAATCAGGGACAGGTACTAGCACAGATACGCAGTATTTT

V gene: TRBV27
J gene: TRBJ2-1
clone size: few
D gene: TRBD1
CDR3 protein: CASSTGQGITYNEQFF
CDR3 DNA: TGTGCCAGCAGTACGGGACAGGGGATTACCTACAATGAGCAGTTCTTC

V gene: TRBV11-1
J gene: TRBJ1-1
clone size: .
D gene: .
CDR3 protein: CASSWIRATEAFF
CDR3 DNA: TGTGCCAGCAGCTGGATCAGGGCTACTGAAGCTTTCTTT

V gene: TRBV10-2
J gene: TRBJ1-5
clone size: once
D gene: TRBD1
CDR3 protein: CASAGQGAWWPQHF
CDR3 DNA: TGCGCCAGCGCCGGACAGGGGGCTTGGTGGCCCCAGCATTTT